The 7 T cell receptor beta chains reported below all come from one sample, sequenced in a study of T cell responses to AZD1222 COVID-19 vaccine. Clones were sequenced by immunoSEQ multiplex PCR, and TCRdb holds only the in-frame ones, with some missing. The profile shows roughly 120,000 clones, 85% to 90% of them singletons. Here the sequenced sample was peripheral blood, taken on day 0 of AZD1222 vaccination. The receptors were sampled from an adult in good health.

The V gene is TRBV6-1, the J gene TRBJ1-2; possible D gene TRBD1, 6 bases. This CDR3 region has 18 residues. The germline V gene encodes CDR1 MNHNS and CDR2 SASEGT. V shed 2 bases and J shed 0 bases, with 19 bases lying between them. CDR3: CASSERWDIRTSNYGYTF. The CDR3 coding sequence is TGTGCCAGCAGTGAAAGGTGGGACATCCGAACCTCTAACTATGGCTACACCTTC.

In its sample, this clone ranks as medium-sized (0.01 to 0.1%). This chain links TRBV11-2 with TRBJ2-3; 9 bases map to TRBD2. Germline V lookup: CDR1 SGHAT, CDR2 FQNNGV. V dropped 6 bases and J dropped 3; count of bases not matched to a gene: 7. The CDR3 loop spans 15 amino acids. The DNA for the CDR3 is TGTGCCAGCAGAAGCCCAAGCGGGGGGACAGATACGCAGTATTTT. Its protein is CASRSPSGGTDTQYF.

This rearrangement joins TRBV19 to TRBJ1-6; TRBD1 might be the D (6 bases). The germline V gene has CDR1 LNHDA and CDR2 SQIVND (reference sequence). This CDR3 is 17 amino acids long. V lost 4 bases and J lost 1, with 14 bases in between. The CDR3 protein is CASSTPQGTSYNSPLHF. The CDR3 DNA sequence: TGTGCCAGTAGTACTCCACAGGGTACGTCCTATAATTCACCCCTCCACTTT. Filled out from reference TRBV19 and TRBJ1-6, the complete variable domain reads DGGITQSPKYLFRKEGQNVTLSCEQNLNHDAMYWYRQDPGQGLRLIYYSQIVNDFQKGDIAEGYSVSREKKESFPLTVTSAQKNPTAFYLCASSTPQGTSYNSPLHFGNGTRLTVT.

The rearrangement joins TRBV2 to TRBJ2-6; the D gene is possibly TRBD2 (5 bases). Per germline, CDR1 SNHLY and CDR2 FYNNEI. CDR3 length: 16 amino acids. Trimming removed 7 bases from V and 2 bases from J, with 15 bases in between. CDR3 residues: CASTNGRGTGANVLTF. For the CDR3, the DNA is TGTGCCAGCACGAATGGTCGAGGGACTGGGGCCAACGTCCTGACTTTC.

The chain employs TRBV19 and TRBJ1-2, with TRBD1 as a possible D gene (5 bases). The ends were cut back, 8 bases at V and 3 bases at J, with 19 bases in the middle. Germline values: CDR1 LNHDA, CDR2 SQIVND (reference sequence). The CDR3 is 15 residues long. As DNA, the CDR3 is TGTGCCAGTGGGAACAGGCTTCACCGAGACTATGGCTACACCTTC. As protein: CASGNRLHRDYGYTF.

The chain uses TRBV7-3 and TRBJ2-1; 8 nucleotides line up with TRBD2. This CDR3 contains 16 residues. The J segment lost 10 bases and the V segment lost 4 bases, leaving 15 bases of the junction unmatched. Germline V gene lookup returns CDR1 SGHTA and CDR2 FQGTGA. This CDR3 is CASSSGGPPFFREQFF. In DNA, the CDR3 is TGTGCCAGCAGCTCGGGGGGGCCCCCTTTTTTCCGGGAGCAGTTCTTC.

The chain is built from TRBV28 and TRBJ1-3; the D gene is possibly TRBD1 (6 bases). V was trimmed by 10 bases and J by 0 bases, leaving 10 bases between them. The CDR3 sequence is 13 residues long. Germline assignment: CDR1 MDHEN and CDR2 SYDVKM. The CDR3 nucleotides read TGTGCCATCACAGGGTTCTCTGGAAACACCATATATTTT. Protein: CAITGFSGNTIYF.